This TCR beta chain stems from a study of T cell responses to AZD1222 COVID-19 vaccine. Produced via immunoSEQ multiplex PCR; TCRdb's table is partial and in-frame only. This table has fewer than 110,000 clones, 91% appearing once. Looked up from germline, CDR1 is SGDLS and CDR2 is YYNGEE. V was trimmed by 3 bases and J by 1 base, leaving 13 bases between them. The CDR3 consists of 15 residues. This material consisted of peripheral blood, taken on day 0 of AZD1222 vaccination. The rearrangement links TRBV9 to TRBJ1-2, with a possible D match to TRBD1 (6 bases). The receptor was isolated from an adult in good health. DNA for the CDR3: TGTGCCAGCAGCGCAACAGGGTCGGGTAACTATGGCTACACCTTC. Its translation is CASSATGSGNYGYTF.